This is a list of T cell receptor beta chains from one sample in a study of post-analysis software for immune sequencing data. One entry per CDR3 protein, called by TCRdb with MiXCR from the PCR reads. Found here are 700,000 to 800,000 distinct CDR3 sequences, 25% to 30% of them singletons; the top ten hold about 0.5%. Source material: blood. Source of these receptors: a girl between 5 and 17 years old with multiple sclerosis. The CDR3 runs from the conserved cysteine through the conserved F or W. The order of the fields is clone size, CDR3 length, J gene, D gene, V gene, CDR3 protein, CDR3 DNA. D genes are given only for firm matches. For some rows the clone size is stated as once, few or many, or as a class when expanded; others skip it.

abundance: many
len: 14
j_gene: TRBJ1-1
d_gene: -
v_gene: TRBV20-1
CDR3aa: CSAPPKPANTEAFF
CDR3nt: TGCAGTGCTCCTCCGAAACCCGCGAACACTGAAGCTTTCTTT

abundance: -
len: 14
j_gene: TRBJ2-1
d_gene: TRBD2
v_gene: TRBV6-2/TRBV6-3
CDR3aa: CASSYALAGNEQFF
CDR3nt: TGTGCCAGCAGTTACGCGCTAGCGGGGAATGAGCAGTTCTTC

abundance: -
len: 16
j_gene: TRBJ2-1
d_gene: -
v_gene: TRBV7-9
CDR3aa: CASSWGGGWSYNEQFF
CDR3nt: TGTGCCAGCAGCTGGGGGGGCGGATGGTCCTACAATGAGCAGTTCTTC

abundance: few
len: 13
j_gene: TRBJ2-2
d_gene: -
v_gene: TRBV29-1
CDR3aa: CSVAVSATGELFF
CDR3nt: TGCAGCGTTGCCGTTAGCGCCACCGGGGAGCTGTTTTTT

abundance: once
len: 15
j_gene: TRBJ1-1
d_gene: -
v_gene: TRBV5-1
CDR3aa: CASSLDGSRGTEAFF
CDR3nt: TGCGCCAGCAGCTTGGACGGGAGTCGGGGCACTGAAGCTTTCTTT

abundance: -
len: 12
j_gene: TRBJ2-5
d_gene: -
v_gene: TRBV6-2/TRBV6-3
CDR3aa: CASSYERWTQYF
CDR3nt: TGTGCCAGCAGTTACGAGCGGTGGACCCAGTACTTC

abundance: -
len: 18
j_gene: TRBJ2-5
d_gene: TRBD2
v_gene: TRBV5-6
CDR3aa: CASSRGYGLAGGLETQYF
CDR3nt: TGTGCCAGCAGCCGCGGTTACGGACTAGCGGGAGGTTTGGAGACCCAGTACTTC

abundance: -
len: 14
j_gene: TRBJ1-5
d_gene: -
v_gene: TRBV20-1
CDR3aa: CSAYESASRQPQHF
CDR3nt: TGCAGTGCCTATGAATCGGCGTCGAGACAGCCCCAGCATTTT

abundance: few
len: 18
j_gene: TRBJ1-2
d_gene: TRBD1
v_gene: TRBV4-1
CDR3aa: CASSQDRAGGEANYGYTF
CDR3nt: TGCGCCAGCAGCCAAGATCGCGCAGGGGGAGAAGCTAACTATGGCTACACCTTC

abundance: -
len: 17
j_gene: TRBJ2-4
d_gene: -
v_gene: TRBV18
CDR3aa: CASSPQGQGGIKNIQYF
CDR3nt: TGTGCCAGCTCACCCCAGGGGCAGGGAGGAATCAAAAACATTCAGTACTTC

abundance: few
len: 14
j_gene: TRBJ2-7
d_gene: -
v_gene: TRBV5-1
CDR3aa: CASRGRERSYEQYF
CDR3nt: TGCGCCAGCAGGGGCAGGGAGAGGTCCTACGAGCAGTACTTC

abundance: few
len: 16
j_gene: TRBJ2-1
d_gene: TRBD2
v_gene: TRBV3-1
CDR3aa: CASSRQTSGGLNEQFF
CDR3nt: TGTGCCAGCAGCCGGCAGACTAGCGGGGGTCTAAATGAGCAGTTCTTC

abundance: -
len: 13
j_gene: TRBJ2-3
d_gene: TRBD2
v_gene: TRBV20-1
CDR3aa: CSATQTGRNAQYF
CDR3nt: TGCAGTGCTACCCAGACCGGGAGGAATGCGCAGTATTTT

abundance: few
len: 15
j_gene: TRBJ2-7
d_gene: TRBD2
v_gene: TRBV5-1
CDR3aa: CASSSGTGGTYEQYF
CDR3nt: TGCGCCAGCAGCTCCGGGACGGGGGGGACGTACGAGCAGTACTTC

abundance: -
len: 15
j_gene: TRBJ2-3
d_gene: TRBD1
v_gene: TRBV20-1
CDR3aa: CSADSRDRGSDTRYF
CDR3nt: TGCAGTGCTGATTCCCGGGACAGGGGGTCGGATACGCGGTATTTT

abundance: few
len: 16
j_gene: TRBJ2-5
d_gene: TRBD2
v_gene: TRBV4-1
CDR3aa: CASSETTSGGAKTQYF
CDR3nt: TGCGCCAGCAGCGAAACGACTAGCGGGGGGGCCAAGACCCAGTACTTC

abundance: -
len: 14
j_gene: TRBJ1-6
d_gene: TRBD1
v_gene: TRBV5-1
CDR3aa: CASSIDRAGTPLHF
CDR3nt: TGCGCCAGCAGCATCGACAGGGCAGGGACACCCCTCCACTTT

abundance: -
len: 15
j_gene: TRBJ1-4
d_gene: TRBD1
v_gene: TRBV6-1
CDR3aa: CASSPMTGGAEKLFF
CDR3nt: TGTGCCAGCAGTCCCATGACAGGGGGCGCGGAAAAACTGTTTTTT

abundance: -
len: 15
j_gene: TRBJ2-7
d_gene: TRBD1
v_gene: TRBV7-2
CDR3aa: CASSSWGQSSYEQYF
CDR3nt: TGTGCCAGCAGCTCATGGGGACAGAGCTCCTACGAGCAGTACTTC

abundance: -
len: 12
j_gene: TRBJ1-2
d_gene: -
v_gene: TRBV20-1
CDR3aa: CSPRPGSFGYTF
CDR3nt: TGCAGTCCAAGACCGGGAAGCTTCGGCTACACCTTC

abundance: -
len: 15
j_gene: TRBJ2-5
d_gene: -
v_gene: TRBV7-2
CDR3aa: CASSLKAGTQETQYF
CDR3nt: TGTGCCAGCAGCTTAAAGGCGGGGACACAAGAGACCCAGTACTTC

abundance: few
len: 14
j_gene: TRBJ1-2
d_gene: -
v_gene: TRBV13
CDR3aa: CASSLVRMNYGYTF
CDR3nt: TGTGCCAGCAGCTTAGTCAGGATGAACTATGGCTACACCTTC

abundance: -
len: 12
j_gene: TRBJ1-6
d_gene: -
v_gene: TRBV6-6
CDR3aa: CASSLTDSPLHF
CDR3nt: TGTGCCAGCAGTTTGACAGATTCACCCCTCCACTTT

abundance: -
len: 17
j_gene: TRBJ2-2
d_gene: TRBD1
v_gene: TRBV7-2
CDR3aa: CASTPYGQGAGVGELFF
CDR3nt: TGTGCCAGCACCCCATACGGACAGGGGGCCGGGGTCGGGGAGCTGTTTTTT

abundance: -
len: 17
j_gene: TRBJ2-3
d_gene: -
v_gene: TRBV5-1
CDR3aa: CASSLAAVVPSTDTQYF
CDR3nt: TGCGCCAGCAGCTTGGCCGCAGTAGTCCCTAGCACAGATACGCAGTATTTT

abundance: -
len: 15
j_gene: TRBJ2-4
d_gene: TRBD1
v_gene: TRBV28
CDR3aa: CASGSGGAGGDIQYF
CDR3nt: TGTGCCAGCGGGTCAGGGGGCGCAGGGGGAGACATTCAGTACTTC

abundance: -
len: 16
j_gene: TRBJ2-5
d_gene: -
v_gene: TRBV5-6
CDR3aa: CASSPNLGAGAETQYF
CDR3nt: TGTGCCAGCAGCCCAAATTTAGGCGCGGGTGCAGAGACCCAGTACTTC

abundance: few
len: 13
j_gene: TRBJ1-2
d_gene: TRBD1
v_gene: TRBV9
CDR3aa: CASRNRGNYGYTF
CDR3nt: TGTGCCAGCAGAAACAGGGGAAACTATGGCTACACCTTC

abundance: -
len: 15
j_gene: TRBJ2-3
d_gene: -
v_gene: TRBV28
CDR3aa: CASLVRRTSTDTQYF
CDR3nt: TGTGCCAGCCTGGTACGCAGGACTAGCACAGATACGCAGTATTTT

abundance: many
len: 14
j_gene: TRBJ2-5
d_gene: -
v_gene: TRBV4-1
CDR3aa: CASSQVGSQETQYF
CDR3nt: TGCGCCAGCAGCCAAGTTGGCAGCCAAGAGACCCAGTACTTC

abundance: -
len: 15
j_gene: TRBJ1-2
d_gene: -
v_gene: TRBV29-1
CDR3aa: CSVDGGPGADYGYTF
CDR3nt: TGCAGCGTTGACGGGGGCCCCGGGGCTGACTATGGCTACACCTTC

abundance: -
len: 16
j_gene: TRBJ2-1
d_gene: TRBD2
v_gene: TRBV9
CDR3aa: CASSPRSGGGYNEQFF
CDR3nt: TGTGCCAGCAGCCCCCGTAGCGGGGGCGGCTACAATGAGCAGTTCTTC

abundance: few
len: 12
j_gene: TRBJ1-5
d_gene: -
v_gene: TRBV7-9
CDR3aa: CASSFRDTSQHF
CDR3nt: TGTGCCAGCAGCTTTAGGGACACGTCCCAGCATTTT

abundance: -
len: 15
j_gene: TRBJ2-3
d_gene: TRBD2
v_gene: TRBV29-1
CDR3aa: CSVHGGRERADTQYF
CDR3nt: TGCAGCGTCCACGGGGGGAGGGAGAGGGCAGATACGCAGTATTTT

abundance: -
len: 16
j_gene: TRBJ2-7
d_gene: -
v_gene: TRBV6-4
CDR3aa: CASSEDGGGTPYEQYF
CDR3nt: TGTGCCAGCAGTGAGGACGGGGGTGGCACCCCCTACGAGCAGTACTTC

abundance: -
len: 16
j_gene: TRBJ2-5
d_gene: TRBD1
v_gene: TRBV28
CDR3aa: CASSRTGQGGRETQYF
CDR3nt: TGTGCCAGCAGCCGAACCGGACAGGGGGGGCGAGAGACCCAGTACTTC

abundance: -
len: 16
j_gene: TRBJ2-1
d_gene: TRBD1
v_gene: TRBV2
CDR3aa: CASSQRDRGRYNEQFF
CDR3nt: TGTGCCAGCAGTCAAAGGGACAGGGGGAGGTACAATGAGCAGTTCTTC

abundance: -
len: 17
j_gene: TRBJ2-7
d_gene: TRBD1
v_gene: TRBV7-8
CDR3aa: CASSSQALPGQAYEQYF
CDR3nt: TGTGCCAGCAGCTCACAAGCCCTTCCGGGACAGGCCTACGAGCAGTACTTC

abundance: -
len: 14
j_gene: TRBJ1-1
d_gene: -
v_gene: TRBV5-1
CDR3aa: CASSLVLGNTEAFF
CDR3nt: TGCGCCAGCAGCTTGGTCTTGGGAAACACTGAAGCTTTCTTT

abundance: -
len: 13
j_gene: TRBJ2-1
d_gene: TRBD2
v_gene: TRBV29-1
CDR3aa: CSVVGGEVNEQFF
CDR3nt: TGCAGCGTTGTTGGGGGGGAGGTCAATGAGCAGTTCTTC

abundance: -
len: 15
j_gene: TRBJ2-1
d_gene: TRBD1
v_gene: TRBV15
CDR3aa: CATSRSTTGQDIQFF
CDR3nt: TGTGCCACCAGCAGGTCTACCACGGGACAGGATATACAGTTCTTC